This is a list of T cell receptor beta chains from one sample in a study of cytomegalovirus exposure and HLA in healthy donors. Sequencing was performed with immunoSEQ multiplex PCR; in TCRdb, only in-frame clones are kept and a portion is missing. The sample carries some 130,000 clones, approximately 80% recorded once. The specimen sequenced was PBMCs. These receptors all come from a young man in good health and CMV-seronegative. Both conserved end residues are part of each CDR3. A D gene is named only where the DNA matches it firmly. Size is stated for part of the rows, as once, few or many counts, or as a class when the clone is expanded.

clone_size,d_call,v_call,cdr3_length,cdr3_aa
once,NA,TRBV11-2,15,CASSLPGVRFYEQYF
NA,NA,TRBV4-2,13,CASSQEWLFEQFF
NA,TRBD1,TRBV10-1,17,CASRGPDRGPFPREQYF
NA,TRBD2,TRBV5-1,13,CASSLGDKRDSYF
NA,NA,TRBV29-1,12,CSVGRSTYEQYF
NA,NA,TRBV28,14,CASRPDRLGQPQHF
NA,NA,TRBV14,13,CASSPYAANEQFF
NA,NA,TRBV25-1,14,CASSATGSSYEQYF
NA,TRBD1,TRBV6-6,16,CASRPSRQGVREKLFF
once,TRBD1,TRBV10-3,17,CAISDSRTGRPSDTQYF
NA,TRBD1,TRBV5-6,14,CASSRGQGGYEQYF
NA,NA,TRBV6-6,14,CASSYSYRDYGYTF
NA,TRBD2,TRBV7-2,15,CASSSGTILDETQYF
NA,NA,TRBV6-1,14,CASRLTLSNTEAFF
NA,NA,TRBV15,13,CATSREDGREQYF
NA,NA,TRBV29-1,13,CSVQNRGSVGYTF
once,NA,TRBV29-1,15,CSVEGGGISYNEQFF
NA,TRBD2,TRBV6-6,15,CASDRLARFSETQYF
NA,NA,TRBV2,14,CASSVVTSTDTQYF
once,TRBD1,TRBV2,15,CASIPRQGSYNEQFF
NA,NA,TRBV15,15,CATSRAQDQNTEAFF
NA,TRBD1,TRBV15,19,CATSSTYGTGIFHGPEAFF
few,TRBD1,TRBV6-6,14,CASSYTGTDYGYTF
NA,NA,TRBV9,15,CASSVGADSTDTQYF
NA,NA,TRBV5-1,16,CASSAAWTAITGELFF
NA,NA,TRBV4-2,15,CASSQADGGAEKLFF
NA,TRBD2,TRBV9,15,CASSTTSGRAVEQFF
NA,NA,TRBV19,16,CASSANRVYSNQPQHF
NA,TRBD2,TRBV27,13,CASTGRRLGTQYF
few,NA,TRBV7-3,15,CASSLLAGGLDEQYF
NA,TRBD1,TRBV7-3,15,CASSPGQGTQDEQYF
NA,TRBD2,TRBV6-5,12,CASSYSGGLRYF
NA,TRBD2,TRBV29-1,13,CSVRTSGDYEQYF
NA,TRBD1,TRBV7-8,15,CASSPRDRVNTEAFF
NA,TRBD1,TRBV27,15,CASSLSGTGPYEQYF
NA,NA,TRBV11-2,15,CASSPRASATYEQYF
NA,NA,TRBV7-2,17,CASSPRGRAGGTGELFF
NA,TRBD2,TRBV13,16,CASSSSARGGSETQYF
NA,TRBD1,TRBV5-4,15,CASSWGPGQGYEQYF
NA,NA,TRBV28,15,CASSLTAGVDTEAFF
NA,TRBD1,TRBV15,13,CATSSSGGYGYTF
few,NA,TRBV20-1,11,CSATGFNEQFF
NA,NA,TRBV6-5,15,CASSRISGNSYEQYF
NA,NA,TRBV7-9,16,CASSPGDSLSTYEQYF
NA,TRBD1,TRBV7-9,13,CASSAGGPYGYTF
NA,NA,TRBV6-5,15,CASSPGLANTGELFF
NA,TRBD1,TRBV7-9,13,CASSEGQGTGYTF
NA,NA,TRBV21-1,15,CASSNYTWASEKLFF
NA,TRBD2,TRBV5-1,15,CASSLGLAGVFEQFF
NA,NA,TRBV5-8,18,CASSLHPQGNHSNQPQHF